This entry lists 17 T cell receptor beta chains sequenced from one sample in a study of blood T cell repertoires in COVID-19. Sequencing used immunoSEQ multiplex PCR; TCRdb keeps in-frame clones, though not all of them. The data hold about 170,000 clones, with about 80% observed a single time. What was sequenced was peripheral blood. Source of these receptors: an elderly woman with acute or convalescent COVID-19.

The rearrangement links TRBV7-2 to TRBJ2-5; D is unclear. Trimming shortened V by 1 base and J by 2 bases, and 8 bases separated the two germline ends. This CDR3 is built from 14 residues. The germline CDR1 and CDR2 sequences are SGHTA and FQGNSA. The CDR3 bases are TGTGCCAGCAGCTTAGTATACAGTCAAGAGACCCAGTACTTC. Protein: CASSLVYSQETQYF. Variable domain in full (rest from reference TRBV7-2 and TRBJ2-5): GAGVSQSPSNKVTEKGKDVELRCDPISGHTALYWYRQSLGQGLEFLIYFQGNSAPDKSGLPSDRFSAERTGGSVSTLTIQRTQQEDSAVYLCASSLVYSQETQYFGPGTRLLVL.

The chain combines TRBV5-1 with TRBJ2-2, with a possible D match to TRBD2 (6 bases). The ends were cut back, 5 bases at V and 4 bases at J, with 12 bases in the middle. CDR3 length: 14 amino acids. Germline V gives CDR1 SGHRS, CDR2 YFSETQ. The CDR3 DNA sequence: TGCGCCAGCAGGCCCGGGACTCCCACCGGGGAGCTGTTTTTT. Its protein is CASRPGTPTGELFF.

This chain connects TRBV12-3 or TRBV12-4 to TRBJ2-5, with D maybe TRBD1 (5 bases). There are 13 residues in the CDR3. Trimming took 5 bases from V and 2 from J, leaving 9 bases between them. The CDR3 DNA sequence: TGTGCCAGCAGTCTAAACAGGCAAGAGACCCAGTACTTC. Translating gives CASSLNRQETQYF.

The chain combines TRBV7-9 with TRBJ2-3, with 10 positions matching TRBD2. The CDR3 extends over 15 amino acids. V trimming: 3 bases; J trimming: 3 bases; junction bases outside the gene matches: 3. CDR1 and CDR2 (germline): SEHNR, FQNEAQ (reference sequence). CDR3 coding DNA: TGTGCCAGCAGCTTTGCTAGCGGGAGTACAGATACGCAGTATTTT. It encodes CASSFASGSTDTQYF.

This clone was counted at least ten times. This chain uses TRBV4-1 with TRBJ1-2; 7 nucleotides agree with TRBD1. Germline CDR1 is MGHRA and CDR2 is YSYEKL. The ends lost 3 bases at V and 4 bases at J; junction bases unmatched: 8. CDR3 length: 15 amino acids. CDR3 sequence (DNA): TGCGCCAGCAGCCAGCGACAGGGTGACGTCTATGGCTACACCTTC. This encodes CASSQRQGDVYGYTF.

In this sample, this clone turned up once. The chain carries TRBV6-5 and TRBJ2-7; a possible D gene is TRBD1 (5 bases). Germline values: CDR1 MNHEY, CDR2 SVGAGI. This CDR3 region has 16 residues. V dropped 4 bases and J dropped 6 bases, with 22 bases sitting between them. The DNA of the CDR3 is TGTGCCAGCAGTTCAGGGCAGGCTCGACCTTCCCGCGAGCAGTACTTC. It yields the protein CASSSGQARPSREQYF.

V is TRBV2 and J is TRBJ1-5; D might be TRBD1 (5 bases). The CDR3 contains 13 residues. Trimming left V 7 bases short and J 4 bases short, with 11 bases between. Germline loops: CDR1 SNHLY, CDR2 FYNNEI. As DNA, the CDR3 is TGTGCCAGCATGAGGGACTCGAATCAGCCCCAGCATTTT. Its translation: CASMRDSNQPQHF.

The chain employs TRBV10-1 and TRBJ1-1, with 7 bases lining up with TRBD1. Germline-derived CDR1 and CDR2 are WNHNN and SYGVQD (reference sequence). Trimming at V came to 5 bases and at J to 1 base, leaving 4 bases not matched to a gene. The CDR3 consists of 14 residues. Here the CDR3 DNA reads TGCGCCAGCAGTACGGGACAGAGGAACACTGAAGCTTTCTTT. It translates to CASSTGQRNTEAFF.

As DNA, the CDR3 is TGTGCCACCAAAAGACAGGTCTCGAACACTGAAGCTTTCTTT. It codes for CATKRQVSNTEAFF. The chain joins TRBV7-9 to TRBJ1-1; D might be TRBD1 (6 bases). The CDR3 has 14 amino acids. Germline V lookup: CDR1 SEHNR, CDR2 FQNEAQ (reference sequence). Between the trimmed V and J ends, which lost 10 bases and 1 base, there was a span of 16 bases.

The chain is built from TRBV14 and TRBJ2-3; unclear D gene. Between the trimmed V and J ends, which lost 4 bases and 0 bases, there was a span of 11 bases. The CDR3 has 15 residues. Germline V lookup: CDR1 SGHDN, CDR2 FVKESK. The CDR3 nucleotides are TGTGCCAGCAGCCCCCGGCGGCTGAGCACAGATACGCAGTATTTT. It specifies CASSPRRLSTDTQYF. Complete variable domain (other parts from reference TRBV14 and TRBJ2-3): EAGVTQFPSHSVIEKGQTVTLRCDPISGHDNLYWYRRVMGKEIKFLLHFVKESKQDESGMPNNRFLAERTGGTYSTLKVQPAELEDSGVYFCASSPRRLSTDTQYFGPGTRLTVL.

This clone was seen just once. The chain links TRBV5-1 to TRBJ1-1, with D hard to call. The CDR3 contains 14 residues. The V end lost 0 bases, the J end lost 0 bases, and 6 bases lay between the germline ends. Germline CDR1 SGHRS, CDR2 YFSETQ. This CDR3 reads CASSLATVNTEAFF. The CDR3 DNA reads as TGCGCCAGCAGCTTGGCCACAGTGAACACTGAAGCTTTCTTT.

This chain connects TRBV18 to TRBJ2-1; 9 positions match TRBD1. Germline CDR1 is KGHSH and CDR2 is LQKENI. The ends lost 3 bases at V and 5 bases at J; junction bases unmatched: 2. The CDR3 totals 14 residues. The CDR3 DNA reads as TGTGCCAGCTCACCTTGGGACAGGGACAATGAGCAGTTCTTC. Translated, it gives CASSPWDRDNEQFF.

The chain couples TRBV7-2 to TRBJ2-7; tentatively, D is TRBD2 (5 bases). Between the trimmed V and J ends, which lost 8 bases and 0 bases, there was a span of 14 bases. Germline assignment: CDR1 SGHTA and CDR2 FQGNSA. There are 14 residues in the CDR3. The CDR3 DNA sequence: TGTGCCAGCTCCCGACTACAAACCTCCTACGAGCAGTACTTC. Residues: CASSRLQTSYEQYF. The full variable domain, in which reference TRBV7-2 and TRBJ2-7 provide the parts outside the CDR3, is GAGVSQSPSNKVTEKGKDVELRCDPISGHTALYWYRQSLGQGLEFLIYFQGNSAPDKSGLPSDRFSAERTGGSVSTLTIQRTQQEDSAVYLCASSRLQTSYEQYFGPGTRLTVT.

The gene calls are TRBV6-6 and TRBJ2-3, with TRBD2 matching 11 bases. The germline V gene encodes CDR1 MNHNY and CDR2 SVGAGI (reference sequence). Trimming removed 5 bases from V and 6 bases from J; junction bases left unmatched: 7. This CDR3 is 15 amino acids long. CDR3 sequence (DNA): TGTGCCAGCAGTAGACTAGCGGGACAGAGCGATACGCAGTATTTT. Translation: CASSRLAGQSDTQYF.

This chain links TRBV19 with TRBJ1-2; a weak D match, TRBD1 (5 bases). V dropped 6 bases and J dropped 8 bases, with 16 bases sitting between them. This CDR3 is 13 amino acids long. Germline V lookup: CDR1 LNHDA, CDR2 SQIVND (reference sequence). CDR3 amino acids: CASSFRGGEGYTF. The CDR3 coding sequence is TGTGCCAGTAGCTTTCGTGGGGGGGAAGGCTACACCTTC. Based on the CDR3 plus reference TRBV19 and TRBJ1-2, the full variable domain is DGGITQSPKYLFRKEGQNVTLSCEQNLNHDAMYWYRQDPGQGLRLIYYSQIVNDFQKGDIAEGYSVSREKKESFPLTVTSAQKNPTAFYLCASSFRGGEGYTFGSGTRLTVV.

The chain is built from TRBV5-1 and TRBJ2-5; a possible D gene is TRBD2 (5 bases). The V end was cut by 1 base, the J end by 3 bases, with 13 bases between. Germline V gives CDR1 SGHRS, CDR2 YFSETQ. The CDR3 consists of 15 residues. This CDR3 is CASSLWGIGEETQYF. Written as DNA, the CDR3 is TGCGCCAGCAGCTTGTGGGGAATCGGGGAAGAGACCCAGTACTTC.

This sequence joins TRBV6-2 or TRBV6-3 and TRBJ1-1, with TRBD1 matching 8 bases. From germline, CDR1 is MNHEY and CDR2 SVGEGT. J gave up 7 bases and V 5 bases, and 15 bases lay outside the gene matches. This CDR3 has 16 amino acids. CDR3 DNA sequence: TGTGCCAGCAGTGCCCCGGACAGGGCCAGGCTGGATGAAGCTTTCTTT. This sequence encodes CASSAPDRARLDEAFF.